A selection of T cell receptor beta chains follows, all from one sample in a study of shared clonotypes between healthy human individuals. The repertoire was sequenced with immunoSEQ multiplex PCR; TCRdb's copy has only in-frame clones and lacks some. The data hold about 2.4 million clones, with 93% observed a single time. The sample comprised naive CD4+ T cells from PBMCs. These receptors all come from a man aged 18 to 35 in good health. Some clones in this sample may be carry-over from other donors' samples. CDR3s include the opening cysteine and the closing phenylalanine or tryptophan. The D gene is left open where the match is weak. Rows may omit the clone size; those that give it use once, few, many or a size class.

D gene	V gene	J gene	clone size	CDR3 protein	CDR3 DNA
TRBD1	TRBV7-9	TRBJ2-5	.	CASSLRGTGLGETQYF	TGTGCCAGCAGCTTACGGGGGACAGGGCTGGGAGAGACCCAGTACTTC
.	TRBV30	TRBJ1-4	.	CARARGPNEKLFF	TGTGCCCGGGCCCGGGGACCTAATGAAAAACTGTTTTTT
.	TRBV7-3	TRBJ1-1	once	CASSLMGWDTEAFF	TGTGCCAGCAGCTTAATGGGTTGGGACACTGAAGCTTTCTTT
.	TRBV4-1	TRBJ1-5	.	CASSVSYGEGWQPQHF	TGCGCCAGCAGCGTGAGTTATGGGGAGGGTTGGCAGCCCCAGCATTTT
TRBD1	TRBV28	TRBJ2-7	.	CASSPRTGAQEQYF	TGTGCCAGCAGTCCCCGGACAGGGGCCCAAGAGCAGTACTTC
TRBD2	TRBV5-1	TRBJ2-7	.	CASSFGSSGPFYEQYF	TGCGCCAGCAGCTTCGGTTCTAGCGGGCCTTTTTACGAGCAGTACTTC
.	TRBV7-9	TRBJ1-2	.	CASSPGRTNYGYTF	TGTGCCAGCAGCCCCGGACGGACTAACTATGGCTACACCTTC
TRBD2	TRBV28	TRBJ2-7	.	CASSLSGTRRHEQYF	TGTGCCAGCAGTTTAAGCGGGACTAGGCGCCACGAGCAGTACTTC
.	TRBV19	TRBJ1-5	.	CASSRGEVSNQPQHF	TGTGCCAGTAGTAGGGGGGAGGTGAGCAATCAGCCCCAGCATTTT
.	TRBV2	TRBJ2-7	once	CASSQVRDTSYEQYF	TGTGCCAGCAGTCAAGTCCGGGACACATCCTACGAGCAGTACTTC
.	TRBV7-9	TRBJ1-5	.	CASSLALPGNQPQHF	TGTGCCAGCAGCTTAGCGCTTCCAGGCAATCAGCCCCAGCATTTT
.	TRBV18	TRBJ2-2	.	CASSPGATGELFF	TGTGCCAGCTCACCAGGAGCTACCGGGGAGCTGTTTTTT
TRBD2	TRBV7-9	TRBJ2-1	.	CASSLGGLAGDEQFF	TGTGCCAGCAGCTTAGGCGGGCTAGCGGGGGATGAGCAGTTCTTC
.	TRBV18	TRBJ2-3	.	CASSPLRGPDTQYF	TGTGCCAGCTCACCTCTCAGGGGTCCCGATACGCAGTATTTT
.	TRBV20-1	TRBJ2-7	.	CSASGNEQYF	TGCAGTGCTAGCGGGAACGAGCAGTACTTC
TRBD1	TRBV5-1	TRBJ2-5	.	CASRPGTGVETQYF	TGCGCCAGCAGGCCCGGGACAGGTGTAGAGACCCAGTACTTC
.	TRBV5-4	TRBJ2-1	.	CASSPAASRSYNEQFF	TGTGCCAGCAGCCCGGCGGCCAGCCGGAGCTACAATGAGCAGTTCTTC
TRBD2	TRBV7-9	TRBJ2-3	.	CASSFPRAGGADTQYF	TGTGCCAGCAGCTTCCCTAGAGCGGGAGGTGCAGATACGCAGTATTTT
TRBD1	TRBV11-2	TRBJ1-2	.	CASSVSVGTGNYGYTF	TGTGCCAGCAGCGTCTCCGTCGGGACAGGGAACTATGGCTACACCTTC
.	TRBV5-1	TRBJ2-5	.	CASSSEGETQYF	TGCGCCAGCAGCTCCGAAGGAGAGACCCAGTACTTC
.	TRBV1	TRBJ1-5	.	CTSSQVREDPKGEAQPQHF	TGCACCAGCAGCCAGGTGAGGGAGGACCCTAAAGGGGAGGCTCAGCCCCAGCATTTT
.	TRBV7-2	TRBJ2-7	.	CASSLRRGTYEQYF	TGTGCCAGCAGCCTTCGGCGGGGTACCTACGAGCAGTACTTC
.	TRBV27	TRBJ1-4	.	CASSLGGNDNEKLFF	TGTGCCAGCAGTTTAGGAGGGAATGATAATGAAAAACTGTTTTTT
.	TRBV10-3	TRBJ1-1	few	CASRSGREAFF	TGTGCCAGCCGGAGCGGGAGAGAGGCTTTCTTT
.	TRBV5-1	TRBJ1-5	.	CASSLAGAFGNQPQHF	TGCGCCAGCAGCTTGGCCGGGGCTTTCGGCAATCAGCCCCAGCATTTT
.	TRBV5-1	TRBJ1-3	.	CASSLTGPYSGNTIYF	TGCGCCAGCAGCTTAACCGGGCCCTACTCTGGAAACACCATATATTTT
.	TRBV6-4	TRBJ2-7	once	CASSVLAGALSYEQYF	TGTGCCAGCAGTGTCCTAGCAGGGGCCCTATCCTACGAGCAGTACTTC
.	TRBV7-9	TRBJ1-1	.	CASSLDRVGNTEAFF	TGTGCCAGCAGCTTAGACAGGGTGGGGAACACTGAAGCTTTCTTT
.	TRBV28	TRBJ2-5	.	CASSPQGGKVETQYF	TGTGCCAGCAGTCCACAAGGGGGAAAAGTAGAGACCCAGTACTTC
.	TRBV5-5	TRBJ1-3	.	CASSLGGPGNTIYF	TGTGCCAGCAGCTTGGGCGGACCCGGAAACACCATATATTTT
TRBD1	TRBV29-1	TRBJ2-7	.	CSVAAGQAAYEQYF	TGCAGCGTTGCCGCCGGACAGGCCGCCTACGAGCAGTACTTC
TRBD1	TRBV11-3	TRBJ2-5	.	CASSLGRGYQETQYF	TGTGCCAGCAGCTTGGGCAGGGGGTACCAAGAGACCCAGTACTTC
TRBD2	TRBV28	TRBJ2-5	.	CASSPTSVVETQYF	TGTGCCAGCAGCCCAACTAGCGTCGTTGAGACCCAGTACTTC
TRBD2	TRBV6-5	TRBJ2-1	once	CASSYRTSGTLFF	TGTGCCAGCAGTTACCGTACTAGCGGGACTTTGTTCTTC
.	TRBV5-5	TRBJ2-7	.	CASSLETAYEQYF	TGTGCCAGCAGCTTGGAGACGGCCTACGAGCAGTACTTC
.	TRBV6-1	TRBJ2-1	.	CASRESHLYRNNEQFF	TGTGCCAGCAGGGAAAGCCACCTTTACAGGAACAATGAGCAGTTCTTC
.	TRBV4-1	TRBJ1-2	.	CASSQGGGKYYGYTF	TGCGCCAGCAGCCAAGGGGGAGGGAAGTACTATGGCTACACCTTC
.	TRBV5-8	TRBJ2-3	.	CASRRGISTDTQYF	TGTGCCAGCAGGAGGGGCATTAGCACAGATACGCAGTATTTT
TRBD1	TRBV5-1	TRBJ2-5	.	CASSLEGQLQETQYF	TGCGCCAGCAGCTTAGAGGGACAGTTACAAGAGACCCAGTACTTC
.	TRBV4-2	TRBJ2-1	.	CASSQGDSYNEQFF	TGTGCCAGCAGCCAAGGGGATTCCTACAATGAGCAGTTCTTC
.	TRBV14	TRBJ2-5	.	CASSKRLDQETQYF	TGTGCCAGCAGCAAGCGACTAGACCAAGAGACCCAGTACTTC
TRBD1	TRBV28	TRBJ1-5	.	CASGTTQRDRVGQPQHF	TGTGCCAGCGGAACTACTCAACGGGACAGGGTAGGGCAGCCCCAGCATTTT
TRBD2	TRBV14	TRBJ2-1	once	CASSQIGLAGNNEQFF	TGTGCCAGCAGCCAAATTGGACTAGCGGGAAACAATGAGCAGTTCTTC
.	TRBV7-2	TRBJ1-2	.	CASSFSGGWDGYTF	TGTGCCAGCAGCTTTTCAGGAGGGTGGGATGGCTACACCTTC
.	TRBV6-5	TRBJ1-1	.	CASSNPGGYTEAFF	TGTGCCAGCAGTAACCCGGGGGGATACACTGAAGCTTTCTTT
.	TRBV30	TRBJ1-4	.	CAWSRMTYRGRGKLFF	TGTGCCTGGAGTCGCATGACTTACCGGGGACGCGGAAAACTGTTTTTT
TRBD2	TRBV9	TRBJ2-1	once	CASSVAGTSGYNEQFF	TGTGCCAGCAGCGTGGCCGGGACTAGCGGGTACAATGAGCAGTTCTTC
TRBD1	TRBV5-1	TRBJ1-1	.	CASSLDPQGAEAFF	TGCGCCAGCAGCTTGGATCCACAGGGGGCTGAAGCTTTCTTT
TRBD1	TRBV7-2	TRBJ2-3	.	CASRQGAATDTQYF	TGTGCCAGCAGACAGGGGGCGGCGACAGATACGCAGTATTTT
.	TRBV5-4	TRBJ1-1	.	CASSLGAGDTEAFF	TGTGCCAGCAGCTTGGGGGCGGGGGACACTGAAGCTTTCTTT
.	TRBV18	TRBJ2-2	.	CASSRNAGRNTGELFF	TGTGCCAGCTCACGGAACGCGGGGAGGAACACCGGGGAGCTGTTTTTT
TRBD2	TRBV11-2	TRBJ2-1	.	CASSLGRAMFNEQFF	TGTGCCAGCAGCCTGGGGAGGGCCATGTTCAATGAGCAGTTCTTC
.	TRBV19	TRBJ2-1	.	CASSIDRRGYNEQFF	TGTGCCAGTAGTATAGATCGCCGGGGCTACAATGAGCAGTTCTTC
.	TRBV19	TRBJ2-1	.	CASSILPGATYNEQFF	TGTGCCAGTAGTATACTCCCCGGGGCTACCTACAATGAGCAGTTCTTC
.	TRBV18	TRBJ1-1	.	CASSPQGIHTEAFF	TGTGCCAGCTCACCACAGGGGATACACACTGAAGCTTTCTTT
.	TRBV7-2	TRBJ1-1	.	CASSLLGVNTEAFF	TGTGCCAGCAGCTTATTAGGGGTGAACACTGAAGCTTTCTTT